These T cell receptor beta chains were read from a single sample in a study of identical twins. TCRdb called the 5' RACE reads again in MiXCR, with one record for every CDR3 protein. The sample carries hundreds of thousands of distinct CDR3 sequences, around 12% recorded once. This sample was also put to use in a study of yellow fever vaccine responses in identical twins.

Sequencing was performed on PBMCs. Receptors were obtained from a woman under 30 in good health. The CDR3 runs from the conserved cysteine through the conserved F or W. The D gene is left open where the match is weak. Size tells how often a clone was seen (once, few, many) or the class of an expanded clone, and some rows leave it out.

V: TRBV7-2; J: TRBJ2-1; size: few; D: -; length: 12; DNA: TGTGCCAGCAGCGTCATAAACCGTGAGCAGTTCTTC; CDR3: CASSVINREQFF
V: TRBV2; J: TRBJ2-7; size: few; D: TRBD2; length: 15; DNA: TGTGCCAGCAGTGAGGTCGGGAGGAGCTCCTACGAGCAGTACTTC; CDR3: CASSEVGRSSYEQYF
V: TRBV28; J: TRBJ2-1; size: few; D: TRBD2; length: 15; DNA: TGTGCCAGCAGTTTCGTCGGCGGGGGTGGCAATGAGCAGTTCTTC; CDR3: CASSFVGGGGNEQFF
V: TRBV10-1; J: TRBJ2-7; size: -; D: -; length: 15; DNA: TGCGCCAGCAGTGATGGGTTCAACCAACTGGGCGAGCAGTACTTC; CDR3: CASSDGFNQLGEQYF
V: TRBV20-1; J: TRBJ2-7; size: -; D: TRBD2; length: 13; DNA: TGCAGTGCTATGCTAGCGGGGGGCTACGAGCAGTACTTC; CDR3: CSAMLAGGYEQYF
V: TRBV7-9; J: TRBJ2-5; size: -; D: -; length: 14; DNA: TGTGCCAGCAGCTCAGATACTAGCCAAGAGACCCAGTACTTC; CDR3: CASSSDTSQETQYF
V: TRBV5-6; J: TRBJ2-7; size: -; D: -; length: 13; DNA: TGTGCCAGCACCATAACGGGTGTCCACGAGCAGTACTTC; CDR3: CASTITGVHEQYF
V: TRBV2; J: TRBJ2-1; size: -; D: TRBD2; length: 16; DNA: TGTGCCAGCAGGGGAAGACTAGCGGGGGGCATGGATGAGCAGTTCTTC; CDR3: CASRGRLAGGMDEQFF
V: TRBV24-1; J: TRBJ2-2; size: -; D: -; length: 14; DNA: TGTGCCACCAGTTTGGGCGCTTCGACCGGGGAGCTGTTTTTT; CDR3: CATSLGASTGELFF
V: TRBV19; J: TRBJ1-5; size: -; D: -; length: 14; DNA: TGTGCCAGTACCTTCCAGGACAGCAATCAGCCCCAGCATTTT; CDR3: CASTFQDSNQPQHF
V: TRBV2; J: TRBJ2-4; size: many; D: TRBD2; length: 15; DNA: TGTGCCAGCAGTGAGACTAGCGGGAGGACGTACATTCAGTACTTC; CDR3: CASSETSGRTYIQYF
V: TRBV24-1; J: TRBJ1-5; size: many; D: -; length: 13; DNA: TGTGCCACCAGTGGAAATGGCGATCAGCCCCAGCATTTT; CDR3: CATSGNGDQPQHF
V: TRBV4-1; J: TRBJ2-2; size: -; D: -; length: 14; DNA: TGCGCCAGCAGCCAGGCCCCCGGGGCCGGGGAGCTGTTTTTT; CDR3: CASSQAPGAGELFF
V: TRBV6-1; J: TRBJ2-5; size: many; D: -; length: 14; DNA: TGTGCCAGCAGCTCCGTAACAGGGCAAGAGACCCAGTACTTC; CDR3: CASSSVTGQETQYF
V: TRBV19; J: TRBJ1-1; size: few; D: -; length: 15; DNA: TGTGCCAGTAGTACCCGAGGGGCCAGCTTGGCTGAAGCTTTCTTT; CDR3: CASSTRGASLAEAFF
V: TRBV20-1; J: TRBJ1-1; size: few; D: -; length: 13; DNA: TGCAGTGCTAGTGAACAGGGAATGACTGAAGCTTTCTTT; CDR3: CSASEQGMTEAFF
V: TRBV28; J: TRBJ1-2; size: -; D: -; length: 15; DNA: TGTGCCAGCACCCCCGGGGGGAGGGTGAACTATGGCTACACCTTC; CDR3: CASTPGGRVNYGYTF
V: TRBV7-9; J: TRBJ1-4; size: -; D: -; length: 14; DNA: TGTGCCAGCAGGACATCCGGATCTCGTGAAAAACTGTTTTTT; CDR3: CASRTSGSREKLFF
V: TRBV20-1; J: TRBJ2-3; size: -; D: -; length: 16; DNA: TGCAGTGCCCCCCCCGGCGGCCCAGAAGGCACAGATACGCAGTATTTT; CDR3: CSAPPGGPEGTDTQYF
V: TRBV20-1; J: TRBJ1-1; size: -; D: -; length: 11; DNA: TGCAGTGCGGCCGGGTACACTGAAGCTTTCTTT; CDR3: CSAAGYTEAFF
V: TRBV6-1; J: TRBJ1-3; size: many; D: TRBD1; length: 15; DNA: TGTGCCAGTTCGACAGGGTCCCTACCGGGAAACACCATATATTTT; CDR3: CASSTGSLPGNTIYF
V: TRBV28; J: TRBJ2-2; size: -; D: TRBD2; length: 16; DNA: TGTGCCAGCAGGCTTGGGACTAGCGGGATGACCGGGGAGCTGTTTTTT; CDR3: CASRLGTSGMTGELFF
V: TRBV6-5; J: TRBJ2-7; size: few; D: TRBD1; length: 15; DNA: TGTGCCAGCAGTAACCGGGACAGGTCTTCCTACGAGCAGTACTTC; CDR3: CASSNRDRSSYEQYF
V: TRBV18; J: TRBJ2-7; size: -; D: TRBD1; length: 16; DNA: TGTGCCAGCTCACCACGGGGACAGGCAAGCTCCTACGAGCAGTACTTC; CDR3: CASSPRGQASSYEQYF
V: TRBV7-9; J: TRBJ2-1; size: few; D: -; length: 17; DNA: TGTGCCAGCAGCTTGGGACCGGGACAACCTAAATACAATGAGCAGTTCTTC; CDR3: CASSLGPGQPKYNEQFF
V: TRBV7-6; J: TRBJ2-5; size: -; D: TRBD1; length: 18; DNA: TGTGCCAGCAGCCCACACCTCCCCAGAACAGGGGTGGGGGAGACCCAGTACTTC; CDR3: CASSPHLPRTGVGETQYF
V: TRBV7-2; J: TRBJ2-1; size: few; D: -; length: 15; DNA: TGTGCCAGCAGCTTACAGTCAAGAAGGTACAATGAGCAGTTCTTC; CDR3: CASSLQSRRYNEQFF
V: TRBV27; J: TRBJ1-2; size: few; D: -; length: 17; DNA: TGTGCCAGCAGTTTATCCACAGTGTTGATTTTCAACTATGGCTACACCTTC; CDR3: CASSLSTVLIFNYGYTF
V: TRBV12-3/TRBV12-4; J: TRBJ2-1; size: -; D: TRBD2; length: 13; DNA: TGTGCCAGCAGGTGGGGGTCGGGACTAGAGCAGTTCTTC; CDR3: CASRWGSGLEQFF
V: TRBV7-9; J: TRBJ2-3; size: -; D: TRBD2; length: 14; DNA: TGTGCCAGCAGCTCCGGGGGGGCCTATGATACGCAGTATTTT; CDR3: CASSSGGAYDTQYF
V: TRBV5-1; J: TRBJ1-2; size: -; D: -; length: 14; DNA: TGCGCCAGCAGCTTGGACAGGGATTTACTTGGCTACACCTTC; CDR3: CASSLDRDLLGYTF
V: TRBV24-1; J: TRBJ1-1; size: -; D: TRBD1; length: 17; DNA: TGTGCCACCAGTGGTATCGTAGGGCAGGGGGTAAAGACTGAAGCTTTCTTT; CDR3: CATSGIVGQGVKTEAFF
V: TRBV2; J: TRBJ1-6; size: few; D: -; length: 14; DNA: TGTGCCAGCAGTGATGCCCGCTGGAATTCACCCCTCCACTTT; CDR3: CASSDARWNSPLHF
V: TRBV6-5; J: TRBJ2-7; size: few; D: -; length: 13; DNA: TGTGCCAGCAGTTACTCGATCGAGGGCGGGCAGTACTTC; CDR3: CASSYSIEGGQYF
V: TRBV5-1; J: TRBJ2-2; size: few; D: -; length: 11; DNA: TGCGCCAGCAGCTACAGGGGGGAGCTGTTTTTT; CDR3: CASSYRGELFF
V: TRBV5-1; J: TRBJ2-7; size: few; D: -; length: 14; DNA: TGCGCCAGCAGCTTGGTGTTCCAGGGCTACGAGCAGTACTTC; CDR3: CASSLVFQGYEQYF
V: TRBV7-9; J: TRBJ2-2; size: -; D: -; length: 16; DNA: TGTGCCAGCAGCTCCGGGGACTGGTATGCGACCGGGGAGCTGTTTTTT; CDR3: CASSSGDWYATGELFF
V: TRBV7-9; J: TRBJ2-5; size: -; D: TRBD2; length: 16; DNA: TGTGCCAGCAGCCCACCTGGTAGCGGGAGTGGAGAGACCCAGTACTTC; CDR3: CASSPPGSGSGETQYF
V: TRBV11-2; J: TRBJ2-1; size: few; D: TRBD1; length: 14; DNA: TGTGCCAGCAGCTGGGACAGGGCCTACAATGAGCAGTTCTTC; CDR3: CASSWDRAYNEQFF
V: TRBV20-1; J: TRBJ2-3; size: few; D: -; length: 16; DNA: TGCAGTGCTAGACCCCTTAGCGGCACCTACACAGATACGCAGTATTTT; CDR3: CSARPLSGTYTDTQYF